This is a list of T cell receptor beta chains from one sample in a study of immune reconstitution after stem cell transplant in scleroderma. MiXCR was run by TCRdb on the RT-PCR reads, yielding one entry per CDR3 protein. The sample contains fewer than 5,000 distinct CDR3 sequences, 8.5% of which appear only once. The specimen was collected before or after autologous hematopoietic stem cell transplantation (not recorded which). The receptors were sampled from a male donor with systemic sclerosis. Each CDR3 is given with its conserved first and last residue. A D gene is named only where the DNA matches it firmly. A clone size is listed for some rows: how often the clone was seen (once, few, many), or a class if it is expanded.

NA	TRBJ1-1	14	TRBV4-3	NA	TGCGCCAGCAGCCAAGGACGGCTTGACACTGAAGCTTTCTTT	CASSQGRLDTEAFF
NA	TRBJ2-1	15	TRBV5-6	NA	TGTGCCAGCAGCGGGACGGGGCACCCCTACAATGAGCAGTTCTTC	CASSGTGHPYNEQFF
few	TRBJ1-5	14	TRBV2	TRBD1	TGTGCCAGCAGTGGGGGACAGCTAATGCAGCCCCAGCATTTT	CASSGGQLMQPQHF
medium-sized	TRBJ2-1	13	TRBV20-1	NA	TGCAGTGCCCCCGGGACTTCTTACAGGGAGCAGTTCTTC	CSAPGTSYREQFF
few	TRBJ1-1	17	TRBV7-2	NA	TGTGCCAGCAGCGGACGGAGGACCTCACGGTTAGTCACTGAAGCTTTCTTT	CASSGRRTSRLVTEAFF
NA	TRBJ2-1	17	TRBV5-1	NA	TGCGCCAGCAGCTTGGATACGGGCTCGAGCTCCTACAATGAGCAGTTCTTC	CASSLDTGSSSYNEQFF
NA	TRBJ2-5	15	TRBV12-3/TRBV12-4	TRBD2	TGTGCCAGCAGCTTGGGAGGGGTAATGTTGGAGACCCAGTACTTC	CASSLGGVMLETQYF
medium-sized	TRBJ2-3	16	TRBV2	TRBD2	TGTGCCAGCAGTGAAGGGCCTAGCGGGAGCACAGATACGCAGTATTTT	CASSEGPSGSTDTQYF
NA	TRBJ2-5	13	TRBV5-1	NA	TGCGCCAGCAGCCAATTCCCCCAAGAGACCCAGTACTTC	CASSQFPQETQYF
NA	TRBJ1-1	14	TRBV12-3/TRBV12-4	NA	TGTGCCAACAGTTCTTCATGGGGGAACACTGAAGCTTTCTTT	CANSSSWGNTEAFF
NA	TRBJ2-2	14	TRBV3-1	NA	TGTGCCAGCAGCCCAACCGCTAACCCCGGGGAGCTGTTTTTT	CASSPTANPGELFF
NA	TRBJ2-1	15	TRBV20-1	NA	TGCAGTGCTAGTGGACTAAAAGACTCCTACAATGAGCAGTTCTTC	CSASGLKDSYNEQFF
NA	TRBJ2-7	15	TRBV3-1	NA	TGTGCCAGCAGCCAAAGGGCTACGGAGAACTACGAGCAGTACTTC	CASSQRATENYEQYF
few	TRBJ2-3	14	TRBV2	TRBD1	TGTGCCAGCGTCAGGGGGCTGAGCACAGATACGCAGTATTTT	CASVRGLSTDTQYF
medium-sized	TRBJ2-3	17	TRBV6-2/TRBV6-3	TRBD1	TGTGCCAGCAGTTACTCGATCAACAGGGGGACCACAGATACGCAGTATTTT	CASSYSINRGTTDTQYF
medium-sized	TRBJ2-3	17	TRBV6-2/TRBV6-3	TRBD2	TGTGCCAGCAGTCAACCTTCAGGGAGGGCGGCCACAGATACGCAGTATTTT	CASSQPSGRAATDTQYF
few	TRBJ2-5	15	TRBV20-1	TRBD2	TGCAGTGCTACAACTAGCGGGGGGGTATGGGAGACCCAGTACTTC	CSATTSGGVWETQYF
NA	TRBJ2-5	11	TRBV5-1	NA	TGCGCCAGCAGCTTGGAAGAGACCCAGTACTTC	CASSLEETQYF